Listed below are T cell receptor beta chains from one sample, sequenced in a study of OX40 agonist ivuxolimab in advanced cancers. TCRdb keeps only in-frame clones here, not all; method: immunoSEQ multiplex PCR. The repertoire holds approximately 52,000 clones, with roughly 78% as singletons. The material was CD4+ or CD8+ T cells sorted from blood, obtained in a trial of the OX40 agonist ivuxolimab. The receptors stem from an adult with an advanced solid tumor such as melanoma, head and neck, liver or kidney cancer. Both conserved end residues are part of each CDR3. D genes are given only for firm matches. Clone size is stated in some rows and not others, as once, few, many or a class when expanded.

TRBV9,NA,TRBJ1-1,NA,CASSVGVMNTEAFF,TGTGCCAGCAGCGTGGGGGTAATGAACACTGAAGCTTTCTTT
TRBV30,NA,TRBJ1-5,NA,CAWSVMAESQPQHF,TGTGCCTGGAGTGTTATGGCCGAATCTCAGCCCCAGCATTTT
TRBV27,NA,TRBJ1-5,NA,CASSPDQPQHF,TGTGCCAGCAGTCCAGATCAGCCCCAGCATTTT
TRBV7-2,TRBD1,TRBJ1-6,NA,CASSFGRDRGGRSPLHF,TGTGCCAGCAGCTTCGGTCGGGACAGGGGCGGGAGGTCACCCCTCCACTTT
TRBV6-6,NA,TRBJ1-4,NA,CASSNQGSRGKLFF,TGTGCCAGCAGTAACCAGGGCTCCCGGGGAAAACTGTTTTTT
TRBV28,TRBD2,TRBJ2-7,NA,CASSSLAGGKVYEQYF,TGTGCCAGCAGTTCTCTAGCGGGGGGTAAAGTCTACGAGCAGTACTTC
TRBV5-1,NA,TRBJ2-7,NA,CASSLAGGAGHEQYF,TGCGCCAGCAGCTTAGCCGGGGGCGCGGGCCACGAGCAGTACTTC
TRBV7-2,TRBD2,TRBJ2-1,NA,CASSPGGSGGPRMGFF,TGTGCCAGCAGCCCAGGGGGTAGCGGGGGGCCTCGAATGGGATTCTTC
TRBV5-1,TRBD1,TRBJ2-1,NA,CASSRPGTGGHNEQFF,TGCGCCAGCAGCCGTCCGGGGACAGGGGGTCACAATGAGCAGTTCTTC
TRBV18,NA,TRBJ1-1,NA,CASSPTSTDPSGAFF,TGTGCCAGCTCACCGACCTCGACAGATCCCAGTGGAGCTTTCTTT
TRBV4-3,NA,TRBJ1-2,once,CASSQTVRPRVDGYTF,TGCGCCAGCAGCCAAACCGTGAGGCCGCGGGTCGATGGCTACACCTTC
TRBV18,NA,TRBJ2-5,NA,CASSPKVGETQYF,TGTGCCAGCTCACCAAAGGTGGGAGAGACCCAGTACTTC
TRBV15,NA,TRBJ1-1,NA,CATSRVGGALNTEAFF,TGTGCCACCAGCAGAGTGGGGGGGGCCCTGAACACTGAAGCTTTCTTT
TRBV5-4,NA,TRBJ2-1,few,CASSRRGSYNEQFF,TGTGCCAGCAGTCGTAGAGGGTCCTACAATGAGCAGTTCTTC
TRBV2,TRBD1,TRBJ2-3,NA,CASSEEDRGTDTQYF,TGTGCCAGCAGTGAAGAGGACAGGGGGACAGATACGCAGTATTTT
TRBV11-2,NA,TRBJ2-5,once,CASSFSGLETQYF,TGTGCCAGCAGCTTCAGCGGGTTGGAGACCCAGTACTTC
TRBV10-3,NA,TRBJ2-5,NA,CAISDGTGSLGQETQYF,TGTGCCATCAGTGACGGGACGGGCAGCCTGGGGCAAGAGACCCAGTACTTC
TRBV6-6,NA,TRBJ1-2,NA,CASSNGQLYGYTF,TGTGCCAGCAGTAACGGACAGCTCTATGGCTACACCTTC
TRBV6-5,NA,TRBJ1-6,NA,CASRDNNSPLHF,TGTGCCAGCAGAGACAATAATTCACCCCTCCACTTT
TRBV19,NA,TRBJ1-2,once,CASTGQRFTSYGYTF,TGTGCCAGTACGGGGCAGCGCTTTACTTCCTATGGCTACACCTTC
TRBV11-2,TRBD2,TRBJ2-1,NA,CASSLDFGGGEQFF,TGTGCCAGCAGCTTAGATTTTGGGGGGGGTGAGCAGTTCTTC
TRBV5-8,NA,TRBJ1-1,NA,CASSPGGGGGRSTEAFF,TGTGCCAGCAGCCCTGGAGGAGGTGGGGGTCGATCCACTGAAGCTTTCTTT
TRBV12-1,NA,TRBJ1-1,few,CASSLLDGQMVNTEAFF,TGTGCCAGCAGCTTACTGGACGGGCAAATGGTGAACACTGAAGCTTTCTTT
TRBV4-1,TRBD1,TRBJ2-7,NA,CASSLTVGQAYEQYF,TGCGCCAGCAGCCTTACTGTAGGACAGGCCTACGAGCAGTACTTC
TRBV27,TRBD1,TRBJ1-5,NA,CASRKTGGENQPQHF,TGTGCCAGCAGAAAGACAGGGGGCGAGAATCAGCCCCAGCATTTT
TRBV5-1,TRBD2,TRBJ2-1,NA,CASSQPGTRVNEQFF,TGCGCCAGCAGCCAACCCGGGACTAGAGTCAATGAGCAGTTCTTC
TRBV28,NA,TRBJ2-6,NA,CASSEFILTQSRANVLTF,TGTGCCAGCAGTGAGTTCATTTTGACACAAAGTCGGGCCAACGTCCTGACTTTC
TRBV9,NA,TRBJ2-1,NA,CASSVGVRADSYNEQFF,TGTGCCAGCAGCGTCGGGGTTCGGGCAGATTCCTACAATGAGCAGTTCTTC
TRBV6-6,NA,TRBJ1-6,NA,CASRPGEGRSPLHF,TGTGCCAGCAGGCCCGGGGAAGGGCGATCACCCCTCCACTTT
TRBV5-1,NA,TRBJ2-2,NA,CASSPVITGSGGELFF,TGCGCCAGCAGCCCGGTTATTACAGGGTCGGGCGGGGAGCTGTTTTTT
TRBV19,TRBD2,TRBJ2-1,NA,CASSKGTSGMSSYNEQFF,TGTGCCAGTAGTAAAGGGACTAGCGGGATGAGCTCCTACAATGAGCAGTTCTTC
TRBV11-2,NA,TRBJ2-2,NA,CASSFPGTGELFF,TGTGCCAGCAGCTTCCCTGGGACCGGGGAGCTGTTTTTT
TRBV11-3,TRBD2,TRBJ2-5,NA,CASSLGGRAAETQYF,TGTGCCAGCAGCTTAGGCGGGAGGGCCGCGGAGACCCAGTACTTC
TRBV6-1,TRBD1,TRBJ1-1,NA,CASSLGGGLTEAFF,TGTGCCAGCAGTTTAGGGGGCGGGCTAACTGAAGCTTTCTTT
TRBV25-1,TRBD2,TRBJ2-1,NA,CASSESGLAGNNEQFF,TGTGCCAGCAGTGAATCCGGACTAGCGGGCAACAATGAGCAGTTCTTC
TRBV7-9,NA,TRBJ1-5,few,CASSSTNQPQHF,TGTGCCAGCAGCTCAACCAATCAGCCCCAGCATTTT
TRBV5-5,NA,TRBJ1-2,once,CASSLYRQVIDYGYTF,TGTGCCAGCAGCTTGTACCGGCAGGTGATTGACTATGGCTACACCTTC
TRBV7-2,TRBD2,TRBJ2-7,NA,CASSSFPQRESYEQYF,TGTGCCAGCAGTTCCTTTCCCCAGCGGGAGTCCTACGAGCAGTACTTC
TRBV7-6,TRBD1,TRBJ1-5,NA,CASSRVGDSQPQHF,TGTGCCAGCAGCCGAGTAGGGGACAGTCAGCCCCAGCATTTT
TRBV30,TRBD1,TRBJ2-7,NA,CAWGTGGVRQYF,TGTGCCTGGGGGACAGGGGGGGTGAGACAGTACTTC
TRBV19,NA,TRBJ2-3,NA,CASSSRTGTDTQYF,TGTGCCAGTAGTTCAAGAACAGGGACAGATACGCAGTATTTT
TRBV19,TRBD2,TRBJ2-7,NA,CASSILAGSSYEQYF,TGTGCCAGTAGTATACTAGCGGGTAGCTCCTACGAGCAGTACTTC
TRBV10-3,TRBD1,TRBJ2-1,NA,CAMATGGYEQFF,TGTGCCATGGCGACAGGGGGCTATGAGCAGTTCTTC